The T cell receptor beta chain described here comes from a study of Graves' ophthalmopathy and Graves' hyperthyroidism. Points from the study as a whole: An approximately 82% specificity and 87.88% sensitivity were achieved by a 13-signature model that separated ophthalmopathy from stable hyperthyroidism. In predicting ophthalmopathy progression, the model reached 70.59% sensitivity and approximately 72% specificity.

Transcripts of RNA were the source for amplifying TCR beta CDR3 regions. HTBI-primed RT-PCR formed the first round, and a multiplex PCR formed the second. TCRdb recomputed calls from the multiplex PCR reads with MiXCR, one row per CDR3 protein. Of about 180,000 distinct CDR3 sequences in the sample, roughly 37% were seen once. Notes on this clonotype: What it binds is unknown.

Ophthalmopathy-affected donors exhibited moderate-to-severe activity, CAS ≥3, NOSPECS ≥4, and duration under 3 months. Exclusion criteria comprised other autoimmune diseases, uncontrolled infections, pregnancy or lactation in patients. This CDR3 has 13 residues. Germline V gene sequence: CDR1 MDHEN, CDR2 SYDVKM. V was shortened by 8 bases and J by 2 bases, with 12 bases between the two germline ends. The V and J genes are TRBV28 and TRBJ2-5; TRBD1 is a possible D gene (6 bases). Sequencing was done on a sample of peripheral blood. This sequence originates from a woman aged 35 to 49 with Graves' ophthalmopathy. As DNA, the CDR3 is TGTGCCAGCCAAACAGGGACGCAAGAGACCCAGTACTTC. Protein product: CASQTGTQETQYF.